Below are 27 T cell receptor beta chains sequenced from a single sample in a study of T cells in Graves' hyperthyroidism and ophthalmopathy. Template material for amplifying TCR beta CDR3 regions consisted of RNA transcripts. The HTBI primer set drove a first-round RT-PCR of the TCR CDR3. TCRdb used MiXCR to reprocess the multiplex PCR reads, holding one entry per CDR3 protein. The sample holds over 500,000 distinct CDR3 sequences, approximately 14% seen once. Sequenced material: blood. Receptors originate from a woman in her thirties or forties with Graves' hyperthyroidism.

In this sample, this clonotype turned up many times. The chain recombines TRBV28 with TRBJ2-1; perhaps TRBD1 as D (6 bases). Germline V CDR1 and CDR2: MDHEN, SYDVKM. Trimming shortened V by 4 bases and J by 4 bases, and 11 bases separated the two germline ends. The CDR3 totals 14 residues. CDR3 sequence (DNA): TGTGCCAGCAGTTCCCCCGGACAGTACAATGAGCAGTTCTTC. This encodes CASSSPGQYNEQFF.

The V call is TRBV20-1, the J call TRBJ2-3; TRBD1 matches at 7 bases. CDR3 length: 18 residues. The ends lost 0 bases at V and 0 bases at J; junction bases unmatched: 12. Germline assignment: CDR1 DFQATT and CDR2 SNEGSKA (reference sequence). The CDR3 here is CSARDLQQGILSTDTQYF. DNA of the CDR3: TGCAGTGCTAGAGATCTGCAACAGGGGATCCTCAGCACAGATACGCAGTATTTT.

There are many counts of this clonotype. The rearrangement uses TRBV20-1 and TRBJ2-4; D unclear. Germline CDR1 is DFQATT and CDR2 is SNEGSKA (reference sequence). CDR3 length: 14 amino acids. Deletions cut 3 bases from V and 5 bases from J, with 14 bases between. CDR3 amino acids: CSASPTGPQNIQYF. The CDR3 DNA follows: TGCAGTGCTAGCCCAACCGGGCCTCAAAACATTCAGTACTTC.

As regards this clonotype: Since a much larger clone is just one base distant, this may be a read error. The gene calls are TRBV30 and TRBJ1-5, with 8 bases lining up with TRBD1. The germline V gene has CDR1 GTSNPN and CDR2 SVGIG (reference sequence). The CDR3 runs 15 residues. After removal of 0 bases from V and 3 bases from J, the junction contained 4 bases not matched to a gene. This CDR3 reads CAWSVGTGSNQPQHF. The CDR3 region has the DNA TGTGCCTGGAGTGTAGGGACAGGCTCCAATCAGCCCCAGCATTTT.

This clonotype has ten or more counts. J is TRBJ1-1 and V is TRBV6-6; TRBD1 agrees at 12 bases. This CDR3 region has 17 residues. Germline CDR1 is MNHNY and CDR2 is SVGAGI (reference sequence). The trim removed 2 bases at V and 5 bases at J, leaving 9 bases unmatched. The CDR3 DNA reads as TGTGCCAGCAGTTACGGGGGACAGGGGGCGCGAGGGACTGAAGCTTTCTTT. Protein product: CASSYGGQGARGTEAFF.

The V call is TRBV19, the J call TRBJ2-5; perhaps TRBD1 as D (5 bases). V was trimmed by 5 bases and J by 5 bases, leaving 15 bases between them. Germline CDR1 is LNHDA and CDR2 is SQIVND (reference sequence). The CDR3 covers 14 residues. CDR3 in amino acids: CASSEWAGLETQYF. As DNA, the CDR3 is TGTGCCAGTAGTGAGTGGGCAGGGTTGGAGACCCAGTACTTC.

This clonotype came up many times. The chain joins TRBV2 to TRBJ1-6; D might be TRBD1 (5 bases). Germline V CDR1 and CDR2: SNHLY, FYNNEI. This CDR3 contains 15 residues. The V end was cut by 5 bases, the J end by 5 bases, with 13 bases between. The DNA of the CDR3 is TGTGCCAGCAGTCAGGGCAGATCGGATAATTCACCCCTCCACTTT. Translating gives CASSQGRSDNSPLHF.

The V gene is TRBV7-8, the J gene TRBJ2-3; D might be TRBD1 (6 bases). In germline, CDR1 is SGHVS, CDR2 FQNEAQ. V shed 5 bases and J shed 2 bases, with 14 bases lying between them. The CDR3 has 15 amino acids. CDR3 region: CASSEITGYTDTQYF. In nucleotides, the CDR3 is TGTGCCAGCAGCGAAATAACAGGGTACACAGATACGCAGTATTTT.

This clonotype was counted ten times or more. The chain combines TRBV2 with TRBJ2-7; 7 positions match TRBD2. V trimming: 4 bases; J trimming: 1 base; junction bases outside the gene matches: 4. The CDR3 totals 14 residues. Germline assignment: CDR1 SNHLY and CDR2 FYNNEI. In nucleotides, the CDR3 is TGTGCCAGCAGTGTGCTAGCGGAGTCCTACGAGCAGTACTTC. Amino acids: CASSVLAESYEQYF.

In this sample, this clonotype turned up once. The rearrangement joins TRBV3-2 to TRBJ1-1; the D call TRBD1 from the table was never checked on the DNA. TRBV3-2 is termed a pseudogene. The CDR3 runs to 16 residues. CDR3 sequence (DNA): TGTGCCAGCAGCCAATCCGGAGGGGGATTGGGCACTGAAGCTTTCTTT. Encoded protein: CASSQSGGGLGTEAFF.

The chain combines TRBV10-3 with TRBJ2-5, with 7 bases identical to TRBD1. Trimming took 0 bases from V and 10 from J; bases not matched to a gene: 11. The germline CDR1 and CDR2 sequences are ENHRY and SYGVKD. The CDR3 totals 15 residues. The CDR3 protein is CAISESIRDSQVQYF. The CDR3 DNA reads as TGTGCCATCAGTGAGTCGATCCGGGACAGCCAAGTCCAGTACTTC.

Only a few counts were recorded for this clonotype. The rearrangement links TRBV12-3 or TRBV12-4 to TRBJ1-5; 7 bases match TRBD1. The V and J ends lost 6 bases and 1 base, in that order; junction bases with no gene match: 9. The CDR3 runs 16 residues. The CDR3 coding sequence is TGTGCCAGCAGCACCGGGACAGACTCAAGCAATCAGCCCCAGCATTTT. Translating gives CASSTGTDSSNQPQHF.

This clonotype has only a few counts. This chain connects TRBV5-5 to TRBJ2-5; TRBD2 is a possible D gene (5 bases). V shed 4 bases and J shed 5 bases, with 18 bases lying between them. CDR1 is SGHKS, CDR2 YYEKEE, per germline (reference sequence). There are 15 residues in the CDR3. In DNA, the CDR3 is TGTGCCAGCAGCGTTTTGGGGAGTAGAGGGGAGACCCAGTACTTC. It specifies CASSVLGSRGETQYF.

This clonotype was counted at least ten times. Here the CDR3 DNA reads TGTGCCAGCAGTTTGGTTTCAAGTGGTGGAAATGAGCAGTTCTTC. Protein: CASSLVSSGGNEQFF. This chain uses TRBV28 with TRBJ2-1, with no clear D. Germline CDR1 is MDHEN and CDR2 is SYDVKM. V lost 3 bases, J lost 7 bases, and 16 bases lay in between. This CDR3 comprises 15 residues.

This clonotype was found a few times. The V call is TRBV7-9, the J call TRBJ1-2, with D possibly being TRBD1 (5 bases). The V gene's germline CDR1 is SEHNR and CDR2 FQNEAQ (reference sequence). The V end was cut by 4 bases, the J end by 2 bases, with 14 bases between. CDR3 length equals 15 residues. This chain's CDR3 is CASSSYSDNNYGYTF. In DNA form, the CDR3 reads TGTGCCAGCAGCTCCTATTCGGACAACAACTATGGCTACACCTTC.

The table lists this clonotype with many counts. V and J are TRBV30 and TRBJ2-1; maybe TRBD2 (5 bases). There are 16 residues in the CDR3. Germline V lookup: CDR1 GTSNPN, CDR2 SVGIG (reference sequence). V dropped 0 bases and J dropped 3 bases, with 15 bases sitting between them. CDR3 nucleotide sequence: TGTGCCTGGAGTGTAAAGGAACTAGAAGTCTACAATGAGCAGTTCTTC. It translates to CAWSVKELEVYNEQFF.

This clonotype was counted many times. The chain carries TRBV7-2 and TRBJ2-1; D is unresolved. The CDR3 length is 13 residues. Germline V gene lookup returns CDR1 SGHTA and CDR2 FQGNSA. The V end was cut by 5 bases, the J end by 3 bases, with 8 bases between. The chain's CDR3 is CASSLYSYNEQFF. The CDR3 DNA reads as TGTGCCAGCAGCCTTTACAGCTACAATGAGCAGTTCTTC.

In this sample, this clonotype turned up many times. The rearrangement links TRBV3-1 to TRBJ2-7, with 8 bases identical to TRBD2. The CDR3 loop spans 17 amino acids. Germline CDR1 reads LGHDT; CDR2 reads YNNKEL (reference sequence). J gave up 5 bases and V 0 bases, and 12 bases lay outside the gene matches. CDR3 DNA sequence: TGTGCCAGCAGCCAAGAAGTCCCGGGGGGGGTTCTAAACGAGCAGTACTTC. This encodes CASSQEVPGGVLNEQYF.

The chain uses TRBV7-6 and TRBJ2-5; TRBD1 might be the D (6 bases). Germline V gene sequence: CDR1 SGHVS, CDR2 FNYEAQ. The CDR3 length is 16 residues. The V gene lost 1 base and the J gene lost 1 base, with 13 bases spanning the gap. The CDR3 is CASSLGVQGPQETQYF. For the CDR3, the DNA is TGTGCCAGCAGCTTAGGGGTGCAGGGGCCCCAAGAGACCCAGTACTTC.

This clonotype was counted ten times or more. This chain uses TRBV10-3 with TRBJ2-3; 10 bases are a match to TRBD2. Germline V lookup: CDR1 ENHRY, CDR2 SYGVKD. V was clipped by 4 bases and J by 10 bases; unmatched bases: 11. The CDR3 totals 15 residues. This chain's CDR3 is CAISAGTSVNPAQYF. The DNA of the CDR3 is TGTGCCATCAGTGCCGGGACTAGCGTGAATCCGGCGCAGTATTTT.

This clonotype was recorded at least ten times. The chain employs TRBV12-5 and TRBJ2-1; 7 bases line up with TRBD2. The ends lost 4 bases at V and 8 bases at J; junction bases unmatched: 17. This CDR3 is built from 17 residues. Germline V CDR1 and CDR2: LGHNT, FRNRAP. CDR3 DNA: TGTGCTAGTGGTTCCTCGCCCGGGACTAACCCCGGGTATGAGCAGTTCTTC. Amino acid sequence: CASGSSPGTNPGYEQFF.

Of note for this clonotype: This may come from a read error, since a much larger clone is one base off. The CDR3 does not close with the conserved phenylalanine or tryptophan, likely indicating a read error. This chain connects TRBV28 to TRBJ1-2, with D maybe TRBD1 (6 bases). Trimming cost V 10 bases and J 1 base, with 13 bases left between them. Germline V gives CDR1 MDHEN, CDR2 SYDVKM. This CDR3 is 13 amino acids long. This chain's CDR3 is CAIQGPDNYGYTL. The CDR3 DNA reads TGTGCCATCCAGGGGCCTGATAACTATGGCTACACCCTC.

The sample holds a few counts of this clonotype. The genes are TRBV6-4 and TRBJ1-2, with D unresolved. The CDR3 loop spans 16 amino acids. Trimming took off 5 bases at V and 1 base at J, with 17 bases between the two ends. Germline lookup yields CDR1 MRHNA and CDR2 SNTAGT. CDR3 amino acids: CASSPTSGPRNYGYTF. CDR3 bases: TGTGCCAGCAGTCCTACCTCGGGCCCGCGTAACTATGGCTACACCTTC.

This clonotype was seen a few times. DNA of the CDR3: TGCGCCAGCAGCCAAGCTAGCGGGGCCTGGGATGAGCAGTTCTTC. Translating gives CASSQASGAWDEQFF. This chain connects TRBV4-1 to TRBJ2-1, with 9 bases that match TRBD2. With 1 base clipped from V and 8 bases from J, the junction kept 6 bases outside the gene matches. Germline assignment: CDR1 MGHRA and CDR2 YSYEKL. The CDR3 runs to 15 residues.

This clonotype was detected ten times or more. CDR3 residues: CASSLGGTSAYEQYF. The CDR3 bases are TGTGCCAGCAGCTTAGGCGGGACTAGCGCCTACGAGCAGTACTTC. This chain connects TRBV11-2 to TRBJ2-7; 10 positions agree with TRBD2. Germline CDR1 is SGHAT and CDR2 is FQNNGV. This CDR3 has 15 residues. Trimming cost V 1 base and J 2 bases; bases outside gene matches: 2. Using reference TRBV11-2 and TRBJ2-7 for the parts outside the CDR3, the full variable domain is EAGVAQSPRYKIIEKRQSVAFWCNPISGHATLYWYQQILGQGPKLLIQFQNNGVVDDSQLPKDRFSAERLKGVDSTLKIQPAKLEDSAVYLCASSLGGTSAYEQYFGPGTRLTVT.

This clonotype came up many times. This sequence joins TRBV20-1 and TRBJ2-1, with 10 bases that match TRBD2. V shed 6 bases, J shed 10 bases, and the junction held 6 bases outside the gene matches. This CDR3 has 12 amino acids. The germline V gene has CDR1 DFQATT and CDR2 SNEGSKA (reference sequence). The CDR3 protein is CSATGLANEQFF. The CDR3 DNA sequence: TGCAGTGCAACGGGACTAGCGAACGAGCAGTTCTTC.

This clonotype was seen at least ten times. In DNA, the CDR3 is TGTGCCAGCAGTATAGACCCCAATCAACGGCAGTATTTT. Its translation: CASSIDPNQRQYF. The V gene is TRBV2, the J gene TRBJ2-3; no reliable D call. The germline V and J ends were trimmed by 5 bases and 11 bases, with 17 bases remaining between them. This CDR3 is built from 13 residues. Germline CDR1 SNHLY, CDR2 FYNNEI.